This T cell receptor beta chain comes out of a study of beta chain features in type 1 diabetes. Regarding the study as a whole: VDJ junctions from patients with type 1 diabetes contained fewer insertions and more deletions. These data did not resolve whether HLA type affects TCRB rearrangement. For Type 1 diabetes patients, all four CD4+ subsets carried TCRB CDR3s that were moderately but significantly shorter.

Notes on this clone: Its target is not known.

Every bit of the isolated RNA underwent reverse transcription, so sequencing read expressed TCRB transcripts. Sequencing used immunoSEQ multiplex PCR; TCRdb keeps in-frame clones, though not all of them. The data contain 500,000 to 800,000 clones, over 10% of them singletons. Germline trimming cut 4 bases from V and 12 bases from J; bases unmatched to any gene: 7. There are 14 residues in the CDR3. CDR1 is SNHLY and CDR2 is FYNNEI in the germline V gene. The source of this sequence is a man aged 25 to 40 with type 1 diabetes. The chain carries TRBV2 and TRBJ2-1, with 12 bases matching TRBD2. Material for sequencing was naive CD4+ T cells from blood. The CDR3: CASSASGGARSQFF. In DNA, the CDR3 is TGTGCCAGCAGTGCTAGCGGGGGGGCCCGGTCGCAGTTCTTC.